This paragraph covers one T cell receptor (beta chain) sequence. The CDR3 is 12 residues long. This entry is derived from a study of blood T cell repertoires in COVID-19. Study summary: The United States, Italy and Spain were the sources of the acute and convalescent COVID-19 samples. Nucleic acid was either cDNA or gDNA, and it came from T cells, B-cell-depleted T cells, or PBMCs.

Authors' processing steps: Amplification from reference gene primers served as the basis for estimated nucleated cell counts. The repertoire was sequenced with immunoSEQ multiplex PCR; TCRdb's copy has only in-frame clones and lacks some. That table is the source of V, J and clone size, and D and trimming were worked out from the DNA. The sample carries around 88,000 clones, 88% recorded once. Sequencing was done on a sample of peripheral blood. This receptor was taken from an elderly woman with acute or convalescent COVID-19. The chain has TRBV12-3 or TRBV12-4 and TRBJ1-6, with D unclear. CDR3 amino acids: CAGRGDNSPLHF. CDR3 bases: TGTGCAGGACGGGGAGATAATTCACCCCTCCACTTT.